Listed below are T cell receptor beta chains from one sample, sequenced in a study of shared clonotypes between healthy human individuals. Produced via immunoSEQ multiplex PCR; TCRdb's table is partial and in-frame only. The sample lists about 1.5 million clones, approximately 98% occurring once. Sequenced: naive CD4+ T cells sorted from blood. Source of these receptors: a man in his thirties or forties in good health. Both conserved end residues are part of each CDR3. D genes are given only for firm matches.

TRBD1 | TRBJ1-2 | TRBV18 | TGTGCCAGCTCAGAACAGGGGGATGGCTACACCTTC | CASSEQGDGYTF
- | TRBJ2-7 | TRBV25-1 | TGTGCCAGCAAAATTCCCCTGGGCCCACTCGAGCAGTACTTC | CASKIPLGPLEQYF
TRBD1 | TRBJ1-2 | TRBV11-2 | TGTGCCAGCAGCTTATACAGGGGTTATGGCTACACCTTC | CASSLYRGYGYTF
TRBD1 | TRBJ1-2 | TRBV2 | TGTGCCAGCAGTCGGACAGGGGAACTCGGCTACACCTTC | CASSRTGELGYTF
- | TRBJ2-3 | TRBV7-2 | TGTGCCAGCAGTCACTCCATCCAGGGGGGCACGCAGTATTTT | CASSHSIQGGTQYF
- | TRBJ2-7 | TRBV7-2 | TGTGCCAGCACCCAAACCCCAGGTTCGGTCTACGAGCAGTACTTC | CASTQTPGSVYEQYF
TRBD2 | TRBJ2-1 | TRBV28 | TGTGCCAGCAGTCCGTACGGACTAGCGGGAGACCTCTACAATGAGCAGTTCTTC | CASSPYGLAGDLYNEQFF
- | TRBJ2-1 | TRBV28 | TGTGCCAGCAGTTTTCGTGGGCCCCCCATCCATGAGCAGTTCTTC | CASSFRGPPIHEQFF
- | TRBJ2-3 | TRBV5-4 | TGTGCCCTAAGGACTGACCCGAACACAGATACGCAGTATTTT | CALRTDPNTDTQYF
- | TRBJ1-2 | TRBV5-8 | TGTGCCAGCAGCTCCAGTCCCGGGACCTTCTATGGCTACACCTTC | CASSSSPGTFYGYTF